The 6 T cell receptor beta chains below were found in one sample sequenced in a study of T cell repertoires in cytomegalovirus infection. MiXCR, run by TCRdb on the reads, gives a single entry per CDR3 protein. The sample records a few hundred thousand distinct CDR3 sequences, approximately 9.5% being singletons. The sequencing input was PBMCs. These receptors were obtained from a human donor in good health (CMV status not recorded). Some clones in this sample may be carry-over from other donors' samples.

There are a few counts of this clonotype. The V gene is TRBV19, the J gene TRBJ2-1; no clear D. The CDR3 extends over 15 amino acids. Germline CDR1 is LNHDA and CDR2 is SQIVND (reference sequence). V was shortened by 4 bases and J by 9 bases, with 19 bases between the two germline ends. This CDR3 is CASSTITHVGGEQFF. Here the CDR3 DNA reads TGTGCCAGTAGTACAATCACGCACGTGGGCGGTGAGCAGTTCTTC. Looking up the rest from reference TRBV19 and TRBJ2-1 gives the full variable domain: DGGITQSPKYLFRKEGQNVTLSCEQNLNHDAMYWYRQDPGQGLRLIYYSQIVNDFQKGDIAEGYSVSREKKESFPLTVTSAQKNPTAFYLCASSTITHVGGEQFFGPGTRLTVL.

This clonotype was observed many times. This chain connects TRBV5-1 to TRBJ1-1; D is ambiguous. V lost 4 bases and J 4 bases, leaving 5 bases between the germline ends. CDR3 size: 11 residues. Germline lookup yields CDR1 SGHRS and CDR2 YFSETQ. CDR3 sequence (DNA): TGCGCCAGCAGCGCTAGCACTGAAGCTTTCTTT. Protein sequence: CASSASTEAFF. Filled out from reference TRBV5-1 and TRBJ1-1, the complete variable domain reads KAGVTQTPRYLIKTRGQQVTLSCSPISGHRSVSWYQQTPGQGLQFLFEYFSETQRNKGNFPGRFSGRQFSNSRSEMNVSTLELGDSALYLCASSASTEAFFGQGTRLTVV.

This chain joins TRBV20-1 and TRBJ2-1, with 7 bases that match TRBD1. This CDR3 comprises 13 residues. The germline V gene has CDR1 DFQATT and CDR2 SNEGSKA (reference sequence). V shed 4 bases and J 10 bases; nucleotides not matched to a gene: 10. In nucleotides, the CDR3 is TGCAGTGCTAACCCGACAGGGTTTGAGGAGCAGTTCTTC. This codes for CSANPTGFEEQFF.

This clonotype was seen repeatedly, ten times or more. This chain connects TRBV20-1 to TRBJ1-6, with D possibly being TRBD1 (6 bases). V lost 6 bases, J lost 6 bases, and 18 bases lay in between. This CDR3 is 15 amino acids long. Germline loops: CDR1 DFQATT, CDR2 SNEGSKA (reference sequence). CDR3: CSATPPKGVNSPLHF. CDR3 DNA: TGCAGTGCAACCCCCCCCAAGGGGGTTAATTCACCCCTCCACTTT.

This clonotype was picked up many times. The chain recombines TRBV15 with TRBJ2-1; 13 bases are shared with TRBD2. V shed 4 bases and J 9 bases; nucleotides not matched to a gene: 18. The CDR3 is 19 residues long. The germline V gene encodes CDR1 LNHNV and CDR2 YYDKDF (reference sequence). The DNA of the CDR3 is TGTGCCACCAGCAACTCCGGGACGCGTGGACTAGCGGGAGTAGTTGAGCAGTTCTTC. This gives the protein CATSNSGTRGLAGVVEQFF.

The rearrangement uses TRBV15 and TRBJ2-7, with D perhaps assigned TRBD1 or TRBD2 (7 bases each). Germline V gene data show CDR1 as LNHNV and CDR2 as YYDKDF (reference sequence). The CDR3 has 16 amino acids. V dropped 3 bases and J dropped 3 bases, with 18 bases sitting between them. The DNA of the CDR3 is TGTGCCACCAGCAGCGAGGGGGCGTCGGGGGGCTACGAGCAGTACTTC. This gives the protein CATSSEGASGGYEQYF.